The 16 T cell receptor beta chains presented below share a single source sample, sequenced in a study of blood T cells in healthy people across ages. A sample-barcoded 5' primer and a J-beta primer mix were used in a second PCR of about 6 to 12 cycles. From the 5' RACE reads, TCRdb called clonotypes with MiXCR, one entry per CDR3 protein. This repertoire shows more than 1,000,000 distinct CDR3 sequences, about 23% found once; its top ten account for around 0.7%. Another study also made use of these data, one on T cells of mothers and their children.

Sequenced input: blood. Receptors originate from a girl aged 2 to 10 in good health.

This chain connects TRBV29-1 to TRBJ1-2; TRBD1 matches 7 bases. CDR3 length: 9 amino acids. V lost 6 bases and J lost 13; bases outside the gene matches: 5. Germline V CDR1 and CDR2: SQVTM, ANQGSEA. CDR3: CSVLRGGTF. The CDR3 coding sequence is TGCAGCGTCCTCAGGGGGGGCACCTTC.

This clonotype was seen only a few times. The chain couples TRBV7-2 to TRBJ1-3, with D uncertain. This CDR3 has 17 amino acids. The ends were cut back, 5 bases at V and 0 bases at J, with 17 bases in the middle. From germline, CDR1 is SGHTA and CDR2 FQGNSA. CDR3 nucleotides: TGTGCCAGCAGCGGTACCCCCGAGGGCTACTCTGGAAACACCATATATTTT. Translation gives CASSGTPEGYSGNTIYF. Variable domain in full (rest from reference TRBV7-2 and TRBJ1-3): GAGVSQSPSNKVTEKGKDVELRCDPISGHTALYWYRQSLGQGLEFLIYFQGNSAPDKSGLPSDRFSAERTGGSVSTLTIQRTQQEDSAVYLCASSGTPEGYSGNTIYFGEGSWLTVV.

A few counts support this clonotype. This rearrangement joins TRBV20-1 to TRBJ2-7; the D gene could be TRBD1 or TRBD2 (7 bases each). The CDR3 has 15 residues. The ends were cut back, 5 bases at V and 0 bases at J, with 17 bases in the middle. The germline gives CDR1 DFQATT, CDR2 SNEGSKA (reference sequence). The DNA of the CDR3 is TGCAGTGCTTGGGGGGAGCGGGACAGCTCCTACGAGCAGTACTTC. This sequence encodes CSAWGERDSSYEQYF.

The chain has TRBV11-2 and TRBJ1-1; D unclear. The ends were cut back, 0 bases at V and 0 bases at J, with 8 bases in the middle. CDR1 and CDR2 (germline): SGHAT, FQNNGV. The length of the CDR3 is 15 residues. CDR3 DNA: TGTGCCAGCAGCTTAGAGGTGACCATGAACACTGAAGCTTTCTTT. This sequence encodes CASSLEVTMNTEAFF.

This CDR3 is CSTGPPGTDTQYF. In nucleotides, the CDR3 is TGCAGCACGGGACCGCCTGGCACAGATACGCAGTATTTT. The genes are TRBV20-1 and TRBJ2-3, with D perhaps matching TRBD1 or TRBD2 (5 bases each). Germline CDR1 and CDR2: DFQATT and SNEGSKA (reference sequence). The CDR3 runs to 13 residues.

This clonotype occurred a few times. This chain links TRBV7-9 with TRBJ1-2, with D possibly TRBD1 on 6 matching bases. Germline V CDR1 and CDR2: SEHNR, FQNEAQ (reference sequence). Trimming removed 3 bases at V and 3 bases at J, with 17 bases between. This CDR3 spans 16 amino acids. The CDR3 sequence is CASSLLQGPEYYGYTF. The CDR3 DNA reads TGTGCCAGCAGCTTGCTACAGGGCCCAGAATACTATGGCTACACCTTC.

This clonotype has more than one count but fewer than ten. It is likely a read error, because the conserved phenylalanine at the end of the CDR3 is missing. The V gene is TRBV20-1, the J gene TRBJ1-2, with unresolved D. CDR1 and CDR2 from the germline V gene are DFQATT and SNEGSKA (reference sequence). V was cut by 7 bases and J by 3 bases, with 3 bases left in between. The length of the CDR3 is 9 residues. The DNA for the CDR3 is TGCAGTGGGTACTATGGCTACACCCTC. This translates into CSGYYGYTL.

This chain joins TRBV7-6 and TRBJ2-5, with 11 bases fitting TRBD2. CDR1 and CDR2 (germline): SGHVS, FNYEAQ. There are 17 residues in the CDR3. With V trimmed by 1 base and J by 5 bases, 9 bases remained unmatched. The CDR3 reads CASSLEVAGGFTETQYF. DNA for the CDR3: TGTGCCAGCAGCTTAGAGGTAGCGGGGGGGTTTACGGAGACCCAGTACTTC. The complete variable domain, with remaining parts taken from reference TRBV7-6 and TRBJ2-5, reads GAGVSQSPRYKVTKRGQDVALRCDPISGHVSLYWYRQALGQGPEFLTYFNYEAQQDKSGLPNDRFSAERPEGSISTLTIQRTEQRDSAMYRCASSLEVAGGFTETQYFGPGTRLLVL.

The sample holds one count of this clonotype. The chain has TRBV3-1 and TRBJ2-1; TRBD1 might be the D (6 bases). The DNA end lines up better with TRBJ2-7; the J call may be wrong. This CDR3 contains 16 residues. Germline V gene lookup returns CDR1 LGHDT and CDR2 YNNKEL (reference sequence). The CDR3 spells CASSYKGGRGSYEQYF. For the CDR3, the DNA is TGTGCCAGCAGCTACAAAGGGGGTAGGGGCTCCTACGAGCAGTACTTC.

This clonotype appeared a few times. The chain has TRBV29-1 and TRBJ2-1; D remains unclear. V lost 6 bases, J lost 2 bases, and 11 bases lay in between. Germline V lookup: CDR1 SQVTM, CDR2 ANQGSEA. The CDR3 runs to 13 residues. CDR3 loop: CSVDPSAYNEQFF. For the CDR3, the DNA is TGCAGCGTGGACCCAAGCGCCTACAATGAGCAGTTCTTC.

V is TRBV20-1 and J is TRBJ2-1; TRBD1 is a possible D gene (5 bases). The tail of the sequence fits TRBJ2-7 better, so the J call may be wrong. This CDR3 contains 11 residues. Germline V lookup: CDR1 DFQATT, CDR2 SNEGSKA (reference sequence). The CDR3, as DNA: TGCAGTGCCCTGGACACCTACGAGCAGTACTTC. This gives the protein CSALDTYEQYF.

The CDR3 sequence: CASSLADSPNYEQYF. The CDR3 DNA follows: TGTGCCAGCAGTTTGGCGGACAGTCCGAACTACGAGCAGTACTTC. The chain uses TRBV28 and TRBJ2-7; possibly TRBD1 for D (6 bases). Trimming shortened V by 3 bases and J by 3 bases, and 15 bases separated the two germline ends. CDR3 length equals 15 residues. Germline lookup yields CDR1 MDHEN and CDR2 SYDVKM.

The chain links TRBV9 to TRBJ2-1; 11 nucleotides match TRBD2. The CDR3 has 15 amino acids. V was clipped by 3 bases and J by 5 bases; unmatched bases: 4. The germline V gene has CDR1 SGDLS and CDR2 YYNGEE. The CDR3 sequence: CASSDSGGAHNEQFF. In nucleotides, the CDR3 is TGTGCCAGCAGCGATAGCGGGGGGGCGCACAATGAGCAGTTCTTC. The full variable domain, rest sourced from reference TRBV9 and TRBJ2-1, is DSGVTQTPKHLITATGQRVTLRCSPRSGDLSVYWYQQSLDQGLQFLIQYYNGEERAKGNILERFSAQQFPDLHSELNLSSLELGDSALYFCASSDSGGAHNEQFFGPGTRLTVL.

The chain uses TRBV15 and TRBJ2-7; D remains ambiguous. V gave up 0 bases and J gave up 4 bases, with 7 bases separating them. The CDR3 is made up of 13 amino acids. Germline V gene data show CDR1 as LNHNV and CDR2 as YYDKDF (reference sequence). The CDR3 region has the DNA TGTGCCACCAGCAGAGACTGGGGATACGAGCAGTACTTC. This translates into CATSRDWGYEQYF.

This clonotype was detected a few times. This rearrangement joins TRBV4-1 to TRBJ1-6, with 7 positions matching TRBD1. CDR1 is MGHRA, CDR2 YSYEKL, per germline. This CDR3 region has 15 residues. J lost 4 bases, V lost 7 bases, and 7 bases had no gene match. The CDR3 here is CASNPGTAYNSPLHF. CDR3 nucleotide sequence: TGCGCCAGCAACCCCGGGACAGCTTATAATTCACCCCTCCACTTT.

In its sample, this clonotype was seen a few times. The chain combines TRBV3-1 with TRBJ2-5; 7 bases are shared with TRBD2. The CDR3 sequence is 15 residues long. Germline CDR1 and CDR2: LGHDT and YNNKEL (reference sequence). V dropped 1 base and J dropped 5; count of bases not matched to a gene: 7. CDR3 DNA: TGTGCCAGCAGCCAAGTGACCACGCGGGGGGAGACCCAGTACTTC. This codes for CASSQVTTRGETQYF.